Listed below are T cell receptor beta chains from one sample, sequenced in a study of T cells in Graves' hyperthyroidism and ophthalmopathy. TCRdb recomputed calls from the multiplex PCR reads with MiXCR, one row per CDR3 protein. Of under 350,000 distinct CDR3 sequences listed, roughly a fifth were seen once; the top ten hold around 48%. The sample was blood. The receptors come from a woman aged 50 to 60 with Graves' hyperthyroidism. Each CDR3 is given with its conserved first and last residue. D genes are given only for firm matches. Rows may omit the clone size; those that give it use once, few, many or a size class.

>TRBV27|.|.|TRBJ1-5
CAGSLTSNQPQHF
TGTGCCGGCAGTTTGACTAGCAATCAGCCCCAGCATTTT
>TRBV27|.|.|TRBJ2-2
CASSVSTGELFF
TGTGCCAGCAGTGTAAGCACCGGGGAGCTGTTTTTT
>TRBV9|TRBD2|few|TRBJ2-7
CASSVDLAGGAYEQYF
TGTGCCAGCAGCGTAGATCTGGCGGGAGGGGCCTACGAGCAGTACTTC
>TRBV6-1|.|.|TRBJ2-3
CASSYTASSDTQYF
TGTGCCAGCAGTTACACCGCGAGTTCAGATACGCAGTATTTT
>TRBV13|.|few|TRBJ2-4
CASSLEPKNIQYF
TGTGCCAGCAGCTTAGAACCCAAAAACATTCAGTACTTC
>TRBV5-4|.|few|TRBJ2-5
CASSLLTRKETQYF
TGTGCCAGCAGCTTGTTAACTCGGAAAGAGACCCAGTACTTC
>TRBV27|.|.|TRBJ1-2
CASSGQYYGYTF
TGTGCCAGCAGTGGACAGTACTATGGCTACACCTTC
>TRBV27|.|.|TRBJ2-2
CASSSTEGSGELFF
TGTGCCAGCAGTTCTACCGAGGGATCCGGGGAGCTGTTTTTT
>TRBV12-3/TRBV12-4|.|many|TRBJ2-2
CASSSGAHTGELFF
TGTGCCAGCAGTTCAGGGGCCCACACCGGGGAGCTGTTTTTT
>TRBV9|TRBD1|.|TRBJ2-7
CASSLGTGVGEQYF
TGTGCCAGCAGCCTGGGGACAGGCGTTGGCGAGCAGTACTTC
>TRBV20-1|.|many|TRBJ2-4
CSATPKALQYF
TGCAGTGCTACCCCAAAGGCACTTCAGTACTTC
>TRBV15|.|.|TRBJ2-1
CATSREQGINEQFF
TGTGCCACCAGCAGAGAACAGGGTATCAATGAGCAGTTCTTC
>TRBV5-1|.|.|TRBJ1-2
CASSSDGTLYGYTF
TGCGCCAGCAGCTCGGACGGGACACTCTATGGCTACACCTTC
>TRBV2|TRBD1|many|TRBJ2-6
CAVSPGQGLGANVLTF
TGTGCCGTCTCTCCGGGACAGGGACTTGGGGCCAACGTCCTGACTTTC
>TRBV7-8|.|many|TRBJ2-1
CASSLVARAKYNEQFF
TGTGCCAGCAGCTTAGTAGCGAGGGCCAAATACAATGAGCAGTTCTTC
>TRBV5-5|TRBD2|.|TRBJ2-5
CASSPLADPRGTQYF
TGTGCCAGCAGCCCTCTAGCGGACCCCCGGGGGACCCAGTACTTC
>TRBV20-1|.|few|TRBJ2-7
CSARVGTREQYF
TGCAGTGCTAGAGTGGGGACTCGCGAGCAGTACTTC
>TRBV5-5|.|many|TRBJ1-6
CASSHVKGNSPLHF
TGTGCCAGCAGCCACGTTAAGGGTAATTCACCCCTCCACTTT
>TRBV7-9|.|few|TRBJ2-6
CASSFWGSGANVLTF
TGTGCCAGCAGCTTCTGGGGGTCTGGGGCCAACGTCCTGACTTTC
>TRBV11-2|TRBD2|.|TRBJ2-7
CASSQTGGSYEQYF
TGTGCCAGCAGCCAAACTGGCGGGAGTTACGAGCAGTACTTC
>TRBV10-3|.|many|TRBJ2-7
CAISGHHYGYYEQYF
TGTGCCATCAGTGGACACCACTACGGGTACTACGAGCAGTACTTC
>TRBV11-2|TRBD2|.|TRBJ2-5
CASRIPGGQETQYF
TGTGCCAGCAGGATCCCGGGGGGACAAGAGACCCAGTACTTC
>TRBV10-3|TRBD2|.|TRBJ2-7
CAIMDSGTYEQYF
TGTGCCATCATGGATAGCGGGACCTACGAGCAGTACTTC
>TRBV4-1|.|.|TRBJ1-6
CASSQDPGGNRGSPLHF
TGCGCCAGCAGCCAAGATCCGGGAGGGAACCGAGGATCACCCCTCCACTTT
>TRBV7-2|.|few|TRBJ1-2
CASSLVQDHGYTF
TGTGCCAGCAGCTTAGTTCAAGACCATGGCTACACCTTC
>TRBV10-3|TRBD1|.|TRBJ1-2
CAISEGTDYYGYTF
TGTGCCATCAGTGAGGGGACAGACTACTATGGCTACACCTTC
>TRBV10-3|TRBD1|.|TRBJ2-2
CAIKTGDTGELFF
TGTGCCATCAAGACAGGGGATACCGGGGAGCTGTTTTTT
>TRBV28|TRBD1|many|TRBJ1-1
CASSSAGTGTTEAFF
TGTGCCAGCAGTTCCGCCGGGACAGGGACCACTGAAGCTTTCTTT
>TRBV28|.|many|TRBJ1-2
CASHPRGIRLYGYTF
TGTGCCAGCCACCCGAGAGGGATCCGCCTCTATGGCTACACCTTC